These T cell receptor beta chains were read from a single sample in a study of beta chain features in type 1 diabetes. TCRdb keeps only in-frame clones here, not all; method: immunoSEQ multiplex PCR. The profile shows approximately 150,000 clones, around a tenth of them singletons. Sequencing was carried out using central memory CD4+ T cells from blood. These receptors were taken from a woman in her thirties or forties in good health. Each CDR3 is given with its conserved first and last residue. The order of the fields is V gene, CDR3 protein.

V gene: TRBV5-1; CDR3 protein: CASSLGGNNSPLHF
V gene: TRBV7-2; CDR3 protein: CASSLALLLDRVSYNEQFF
V gene: TRBV5-1; CDR3 protein: CASSSTESTLKREQYF
V gene: TRBV5-1; CDR3 protein: CASSFGASQHTDTQYF
V gene: TRBV7-2; CDR3 protein: CASSLERVSTDTQYF
V gene: TRBV7-2; CDR3 protein: CASSPQEAQYF
V gene: TRBV6-1; CDR3 protein: CASRGTGDTEAFF
V gene: TRBV15; CDR3 protein: CATSRGGDRSSYNSPLHF
V gene: TRBV5-4; CDR3 protein: CASSLTRDEQFF
V gene: TRBV23-1; CDR3 protein: CASSQKGHRVYGYTF
V gene: TRBV14; CDR3 protein: CASSPLGAGGTDTQYF
V gene: TRBV7-2; CDR3 protein: CASARGWDTEAFF
V gene: TRBV1; CDR3 protein: CTSSPGDGANVLTF
V gene: TRBV7-2; CDR3 protein: CASSLGGTGELFF
V gene: TRBV2; CDR3 protein: CASSDRGNPGELFF
V gene: TRBV5-1; CDR3 protein: CASSNDASDEQFF
V gene: TRBV29-1; CDR3 protein: CSAGDRGNTQYF
V gene: TRBV5-1; CDR3 protein: CASRGTGDVYGYTF
V gene: TRBV2; CDR3 protein: CASSVVGRLGAQYF
V gene: TRBV6-6; CDR3 protein: CASYRGLAESTDTQYF
V gene: TRBV20-1; CDR3 protein: CSASSGQGHTF
V gene: TRBV5-4; CDR3 protein: CASKTGLSTEAFF
V gene: TRBV5-1; CDR3 protein: CASSSTSGVNEQFF
V gene: TRBV7-9; CDR3 protein: CASSLGSAGWGREQYF
V gene: TRBV7-9; CDR3 protein: CASSLQGDTQYF
V gene: TRBV10-1; CDR3 protein: CASSGRRGYGYTF
V gene: TRBV2; CDR3 protein: CASRPSGGRADTQYF
V gene: TRBV10-3; CDR3 protein: CAIRKGQGTETQYF
V gene: TRBV4-2; CDR3 protein: CASSPTPLGALYGYTF
V gene: TRBV4-1; CDR3 protein: CASSHSDEGLYEQYF
V gene: TRBV6-5; CDR3 protein: CASSLQTGPGNTIYF
V gene: TRBV9; CDR3 protein: CASSEVPQGNNEKLFF
V gene: TRBV7-9; CDR3 protein: CASSLEGVGRWNTEAFF
V gene: TRBV5-4; CDR3 protein: CASSLDRDSSPLHF
V gene: TRBV7-7; CDR3 protein: CASSLDGRQETQYF
V gene: TRBV4-3; CDR3 protein: CASSRGITEAFF
V gene: TRBV27; CDR3 protein: CASSFGQGANYGYTF
V gene: TRBV7-2; CDR3 protein: CASSSGLADRSEQFF
V gene: TRBV10-3; CDR3 protein: CATEGDRSGELFF
V gene: TRBV7-2; CDR3 protein: CASSLGGGGARTSTDTQYF
V gene: TRBV7-9; CDR3 protein: CASSLGQGGRRDF
V gene: TRBV7-2; CDR3 protein: CASSTGQNTEAFF
V gene: TRBV19; CDR3 protein: CASSFRGSLGKETQYF
V gene: TRBV7-2; CDR3 protein: CASSTGTEKSEKLFF
V gene: TRBV7-9; CDR3 protein: CASSRPGVGTEAFF
V gene: TRBV9; CDR3 protein: CASSPGQGAYEQYF
V gene: TRBV10-3; CDR3 protein: CAISESPFSGGGTDTQYF
V gene: TRBV5-1; CDR3 protein: CASSGEEGRTEAFF
V gene: TRBV7-9; CDR3 protein: CASSRDRGGEKYF
V gene: TRBV5-1; CDR3 protein: CASNVLGADQETQYF